This TCR beta chain was observed in a study of Graves' ophthalmopathy and Graves' hyperthyroidism. Study-level background: Blood was drawn at initial diagnosis, before any treatment. Findings and limits, study-wide: A majority of expanded thyroid clonotypes exceeding 0.001 frequency were likewise present in blood.

No donor had other autoimmune disease, uncontrolled infection, pregnancy or lactation. PBMCs stemmed from 9 to 10 ml of fresh peripheral blood. As concerns this clonotype: What it recognizes is unknown.

Trimming stripped 11 bases from V and 11 bases from J, with 8 bases between. The CDR3 has 8 amino acids. Germline V CDR1 and CDR2: MNHNS, SASEGT. RNA transcripts yielded amplified TCR beta CDR3 regions. RT-PCR in the first round used HTBI primers; a second-round multiplex PCR followed. TCRdb reprocessed the multiplex PCR reads via MiXCR and lists one record per CDR3 protein. The sample shows 40,000 to 45,000 distinct CDR3 sequences, around 52% of them seen only once. V usage is TRBV6-1 and J usage is TRBJ2-3; D possibly corresponds to TRBD1 (5 bases). The origin of this receptor is an adult man with Graves' ophthalmopathy. Sequenced: peripheral blood. CDR3 DNA: TGTGCCGGAAGGGGGCAGTATTTT. Its protein is CAGRGQYF.